This passage covers 2 T cell receptor beta chains from one sample sequenced in a study of blood T cells in healthy people across ages. Then a second PCR, running about 6 to 11 cycles, was carried out with a sample-barcoded 5' primer and a J-beta primer mix. TCRdb re-derived calls from the 5' RACE reads in MiXCR, one entry per CDR3 protein. The sample has roughly 1,100,000 distinct CDR3 sequences; around 27% are singletons. The sample also formed part of further work on T cells of mothers and their children.

The sample taken for sequencing was blood. These receptors all come from a girl aged 2 to 9 in good health.

This clonotype was detected only a few times. CDR3 loop: CASGDRGNEKLFF. The CDR3 DNA is TGTGCCAGCGGCGACAGGGGTAATGAAAAACTGTTTTTT. J is TRBJ1-4 and V is TRBV7-9; the match to TRBD1 covers 8 bases. Germline-derived CDR1 and CDR2 are SEHNR and FQNEAQ (reference sequence). The V gene end was trimmed by 8 bases and the J gene end by 4 bases; junction bases not matched to a gene: 3. CDR3 length: 13 residues.

The sample holds a few counts of this clonotype. The rearrangement links TRBV27 to TRBJ1-2; 7 nucleotides line up with TRBD1. The trim removed 4 bases at V and 3 bases at J, leaving 11 bases unmatched. The germline CDR1 and CDR2 sequences are MNHEY and SMNVEV (reference sequence). The CDR3 is made up of 16 amino acids. In nucleotides, the CDR3 is TGTGCCAGCAGTTCCCTTAGGGAGGGGGCCTACTATGGCTACACCTTC. This sequence encodes CASSSLREGAYYGYTF.